This is a list of T cell receptor beta chains from one sample in a study of blood T cells in healthy people across ages. Via MiXCR, TCRdb re-called the 5' RACE reads, giving one row per CDR3 protein. Among about 1.5 million distinct CDR3 sequences, 35% to 45% were seen once, and the ten largest hold more than 4%. The sequenced sample was blood. The receptors derive from a woman in her late teens or twenties in good health. CDR3s include the opening cysteine and the closing phenylalanine or tryptophan. A D gene is named only where the DNA matches it firmly. Only part of the rows carry a size: once, few, many, or a class if the clone is expanded.

j_call v_call clone_size d_call cdr3_nt cdr3_aa
TRBJ2-3 TRBV29-1 . . TGCAGCGCCGAGGGGGGGAGGATCACAGATACGCAGTATTTT CSAEGGRITDTQYF
TRBJ1-2 TRBV20-1 few . TGCAGTGCTAGAGGACCGCGGGGCTACACCTTC CSARGPRGYTF
TRBJ2-4 TRBV20-1 once . TGCAGTGCTAGAGGGGGGTTCATAAACATTCAGTACTTC CSARGGFINIQYF
TRBJ1-5 TRBV20-1 . . TGCAGTGCTAGAACAGGGCCGCGCTGGTATAGCAATCAGCCCCAGCATTTT CSARTGPRWYSNQPQHF
TRBJ2-5 TRBV19 . . TGTGCCAGTAGTATATCTGGGTGGCAGACCCAGTACTTC CASSISGWQTQYF
TRBJ1-1 TRBV11-2 once TRBD1 TGTGCCAGCAGCTTAGCGCAGGGGGTCGGGACTGAAGCTTTCTTT CASSLAQGVGTEAFF
TRBJ2-7 TRBV12-3/TRBV12-4 . TRBD2 TGTGCCACCGGCGAGCTAGCGGGATACAATGAGCAGTACTTC CATGELAGYNEQYF
TRBJ2-7 TRBV3-1 . TRBD2 TGTGCCAGCACCGCGACTAGCGGGAGCTCCTACGAGCAGTACTTC CASTATSGSSYEQYF
TRBJ2-1 TRBV29-1 many . TGCAGCGTGCACCACGGGACTCTTGAGCAGTTCTTC CSVHHGTLEQFF
TRBJ2-3 TRBV10-3 . . TGTGCCATCAGTGACCCCGGAGGGGGGTCCCTTTTCACAGATACGCAGTATTTT CAISDPGGGSLFTDTQYF
TRBJ2-5 TRBV9 few TRBD1 TGTGCCAGCAGCGCGGGACAGCCCCCAGAGACCCAGTACTTC CASSAGQPPETQYF
TRBJ2-7 TRBV4-3 . . TGCGCCAGCAGCCAAGATCATCCAGGGGCCTACGAGCAGTACTTC CASSQDHPGAYEQYF
TRBJ1-1 TRBV4-3 . . TGCGCCAGCAGCCGAGCACCGGCAGGTTCCCCAGAAGCTTTCTTT CASSRAPAGSPEAFF
TRBJ2-3 TRBV4-2 many . TGTGCCAGCAGCCAAGAGTTGGGCGGGGGCCCCGGCGATACGCAGTATTTT CASSQELGGGPGDTQYF
TRBJ2-1 TRBV29-1 few . TGCAGCGTAGAAACAGGGTACGAGCAGTTCTTC CSVETGYEQFF
TRBJ1-4 TRBV19 . . TGTGCCAGTAGTACCGGGCCTCAAGCTAATGAAAAACTGTTTTTT CASSTGPQANEKLFF
TRBJ2-7 TRBV20-1 few TRBD2 TGCAGTGCTAGACCGGGACTAGCGGCCTCCTACGAGCAGTACTTC CSARPGLAASYEQYF
TRBJ2-7 TRBV5-1 . . TGCGCCAGCAGAGGCCACGGCGACGAGCAGTACTTC CASRGHGDEQYF
TRBJ2-4 TRBV12-3/TRBV12-4 . TRBD1 TGTGCCAGCAGTTCAGGGGGACCAGCCAAAAACATTCAGTACTTC CASSSGGPAKNIQYF
TRBJ2-1 TRBV5-1 . TRBD1 TGCGCCAGCAGCTTGATACAGGGGCATTTTGAGCAGTTCTTC CASSLIQGHFEQFF
TRBJ1-6 TRBV12-3/TRBV12-4 . TRBD1 TGTGCCAGCGGTTCGCTCGTCGCCTTGGGGACAGAATCACCCCTCCACTTT CASGSLVALGTESPLHF